The sample holds a few counts of the clone carrying this T cell receptor beta chain. RNA transcripts were the template for amplifying TCR beta CDR3 regions. Using the HTBI primer set, a first-round RT-PCR was run on the TCR CDR3. One entry per CDR3 protein, called by TCRdb with MiXCR from the multiplex PCR reads. The repertoire has approximately 400,000 distinct CDR3 sequences, about 16% of them found once; the top ten carry 32%. This record comes from a study of T cells in Graves' hyperthyroidism and ophthalmopathy. The germline CDR1 and CDR2 sequences are LNHDA and SQIVND (reference sequence). The CDR3 is 13 amino acids. V was clipped by 8 bases and J by 2 bases; unmatched bases: 3.

This TCR came from a woman aged 25 to 45 with Graves' hyperthyroidism. J is TRBJ2-3 and V is TRBV19; 8 positions match TRBD2. The sequenced material came from blood. CDR3 loop: CASRREATDTQYF. In nucleotides, the CDR3 is TGTGCCAGTCGGCGGGAGGCCACAGATACGCAGTATTTT.